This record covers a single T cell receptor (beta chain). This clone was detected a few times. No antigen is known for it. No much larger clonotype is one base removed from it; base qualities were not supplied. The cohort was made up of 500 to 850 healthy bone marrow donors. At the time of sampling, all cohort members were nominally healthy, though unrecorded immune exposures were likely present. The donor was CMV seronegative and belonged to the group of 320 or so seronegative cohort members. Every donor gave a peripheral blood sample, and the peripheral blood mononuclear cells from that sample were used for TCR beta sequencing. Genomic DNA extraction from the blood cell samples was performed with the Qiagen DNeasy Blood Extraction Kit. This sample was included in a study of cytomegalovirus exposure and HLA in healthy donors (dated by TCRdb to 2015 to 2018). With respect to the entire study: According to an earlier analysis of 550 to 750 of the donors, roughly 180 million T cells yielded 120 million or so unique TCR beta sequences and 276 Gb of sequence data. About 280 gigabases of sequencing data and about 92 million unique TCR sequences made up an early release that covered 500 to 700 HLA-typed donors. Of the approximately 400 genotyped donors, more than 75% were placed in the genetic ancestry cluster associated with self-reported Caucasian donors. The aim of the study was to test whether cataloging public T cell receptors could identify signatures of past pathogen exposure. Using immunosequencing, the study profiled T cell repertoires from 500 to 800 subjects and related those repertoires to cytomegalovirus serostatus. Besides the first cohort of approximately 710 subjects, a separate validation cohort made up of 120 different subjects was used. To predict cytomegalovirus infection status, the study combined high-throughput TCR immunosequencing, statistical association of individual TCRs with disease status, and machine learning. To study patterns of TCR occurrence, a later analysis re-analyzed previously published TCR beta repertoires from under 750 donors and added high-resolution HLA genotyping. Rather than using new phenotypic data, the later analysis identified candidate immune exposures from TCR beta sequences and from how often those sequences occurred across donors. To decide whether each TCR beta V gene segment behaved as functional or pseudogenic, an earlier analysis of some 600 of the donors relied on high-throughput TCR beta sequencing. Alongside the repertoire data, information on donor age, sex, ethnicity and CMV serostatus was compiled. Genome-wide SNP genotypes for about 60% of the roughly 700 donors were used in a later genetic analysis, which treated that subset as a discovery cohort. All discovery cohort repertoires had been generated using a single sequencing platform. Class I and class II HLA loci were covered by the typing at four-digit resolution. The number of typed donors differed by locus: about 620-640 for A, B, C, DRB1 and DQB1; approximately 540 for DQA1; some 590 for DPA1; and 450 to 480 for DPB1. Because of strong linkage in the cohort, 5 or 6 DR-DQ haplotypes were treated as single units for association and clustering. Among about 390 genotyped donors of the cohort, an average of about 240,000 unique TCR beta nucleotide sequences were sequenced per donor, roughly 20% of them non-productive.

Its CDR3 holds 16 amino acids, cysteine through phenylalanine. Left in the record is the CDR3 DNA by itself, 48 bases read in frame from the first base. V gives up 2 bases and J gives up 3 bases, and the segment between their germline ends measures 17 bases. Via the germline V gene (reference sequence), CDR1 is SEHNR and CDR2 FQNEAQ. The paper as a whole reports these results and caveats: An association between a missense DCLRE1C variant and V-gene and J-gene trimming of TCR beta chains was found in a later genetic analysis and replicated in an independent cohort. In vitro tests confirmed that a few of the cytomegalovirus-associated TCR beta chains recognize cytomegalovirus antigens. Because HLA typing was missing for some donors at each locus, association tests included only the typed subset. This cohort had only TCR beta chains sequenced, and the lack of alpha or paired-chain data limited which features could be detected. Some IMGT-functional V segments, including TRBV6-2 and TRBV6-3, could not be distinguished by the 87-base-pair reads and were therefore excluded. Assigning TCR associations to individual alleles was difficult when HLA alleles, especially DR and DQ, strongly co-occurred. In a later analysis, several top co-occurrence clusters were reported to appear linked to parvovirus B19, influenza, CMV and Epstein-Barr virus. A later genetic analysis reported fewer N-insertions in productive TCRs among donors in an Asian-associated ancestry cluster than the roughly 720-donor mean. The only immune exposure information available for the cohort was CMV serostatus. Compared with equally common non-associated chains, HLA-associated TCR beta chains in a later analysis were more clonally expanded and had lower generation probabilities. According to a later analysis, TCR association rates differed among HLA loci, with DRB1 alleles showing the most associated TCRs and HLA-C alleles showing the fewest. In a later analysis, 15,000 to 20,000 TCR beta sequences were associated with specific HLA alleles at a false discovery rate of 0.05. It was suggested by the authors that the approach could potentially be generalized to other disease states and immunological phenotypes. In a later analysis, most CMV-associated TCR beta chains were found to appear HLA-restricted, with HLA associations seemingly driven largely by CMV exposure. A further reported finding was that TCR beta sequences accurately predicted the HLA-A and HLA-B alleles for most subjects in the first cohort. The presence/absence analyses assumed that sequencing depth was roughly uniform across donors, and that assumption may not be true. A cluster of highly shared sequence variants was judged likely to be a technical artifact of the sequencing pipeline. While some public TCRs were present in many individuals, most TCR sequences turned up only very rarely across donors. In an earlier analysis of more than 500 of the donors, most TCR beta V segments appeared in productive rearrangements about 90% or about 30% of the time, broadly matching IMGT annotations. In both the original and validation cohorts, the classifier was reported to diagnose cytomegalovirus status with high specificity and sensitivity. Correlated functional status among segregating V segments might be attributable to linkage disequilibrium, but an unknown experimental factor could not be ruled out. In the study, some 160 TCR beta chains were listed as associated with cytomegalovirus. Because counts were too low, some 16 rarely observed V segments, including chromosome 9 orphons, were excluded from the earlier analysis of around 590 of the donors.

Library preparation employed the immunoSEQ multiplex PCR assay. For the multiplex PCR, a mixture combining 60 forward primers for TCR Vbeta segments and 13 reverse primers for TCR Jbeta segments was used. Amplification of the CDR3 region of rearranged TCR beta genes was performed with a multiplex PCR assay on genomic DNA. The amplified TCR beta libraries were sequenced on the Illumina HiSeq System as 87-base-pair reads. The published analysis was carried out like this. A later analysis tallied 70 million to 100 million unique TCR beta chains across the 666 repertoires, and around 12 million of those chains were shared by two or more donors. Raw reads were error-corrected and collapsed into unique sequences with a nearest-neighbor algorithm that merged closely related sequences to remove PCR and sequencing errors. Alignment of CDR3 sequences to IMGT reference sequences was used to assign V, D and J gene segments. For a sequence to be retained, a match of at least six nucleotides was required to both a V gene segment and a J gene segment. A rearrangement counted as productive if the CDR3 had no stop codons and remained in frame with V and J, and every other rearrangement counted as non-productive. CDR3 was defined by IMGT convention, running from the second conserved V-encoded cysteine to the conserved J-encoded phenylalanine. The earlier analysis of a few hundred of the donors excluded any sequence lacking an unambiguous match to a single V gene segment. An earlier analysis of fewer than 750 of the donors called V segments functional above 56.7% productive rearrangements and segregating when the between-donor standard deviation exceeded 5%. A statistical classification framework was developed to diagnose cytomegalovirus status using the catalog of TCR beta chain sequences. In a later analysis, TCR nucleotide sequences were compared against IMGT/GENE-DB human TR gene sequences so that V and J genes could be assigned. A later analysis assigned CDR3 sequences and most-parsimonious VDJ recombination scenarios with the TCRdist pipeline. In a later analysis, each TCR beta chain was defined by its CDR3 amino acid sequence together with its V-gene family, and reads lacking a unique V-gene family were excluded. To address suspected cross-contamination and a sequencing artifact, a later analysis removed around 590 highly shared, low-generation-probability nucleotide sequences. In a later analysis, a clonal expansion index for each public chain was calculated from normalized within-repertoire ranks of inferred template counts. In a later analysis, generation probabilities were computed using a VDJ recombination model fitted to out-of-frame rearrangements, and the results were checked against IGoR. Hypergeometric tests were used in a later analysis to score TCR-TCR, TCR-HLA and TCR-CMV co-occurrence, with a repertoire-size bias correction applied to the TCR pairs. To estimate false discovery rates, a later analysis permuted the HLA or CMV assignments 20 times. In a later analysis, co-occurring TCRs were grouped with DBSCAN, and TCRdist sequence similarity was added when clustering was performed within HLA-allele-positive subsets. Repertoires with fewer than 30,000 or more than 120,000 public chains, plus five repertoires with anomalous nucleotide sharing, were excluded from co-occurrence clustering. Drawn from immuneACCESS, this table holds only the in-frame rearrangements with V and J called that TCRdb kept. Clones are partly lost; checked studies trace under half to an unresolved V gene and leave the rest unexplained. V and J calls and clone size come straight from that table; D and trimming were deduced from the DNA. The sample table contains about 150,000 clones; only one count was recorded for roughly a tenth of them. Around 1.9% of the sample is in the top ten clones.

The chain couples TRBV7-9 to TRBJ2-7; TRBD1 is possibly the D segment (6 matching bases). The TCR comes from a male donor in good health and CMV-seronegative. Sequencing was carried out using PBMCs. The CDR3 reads CASSLLGTGKNYEQYF. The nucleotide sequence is TGTGCCAGCAGCTTATTGGGCACAGGGAAAAACTACGAGCAGTACTTC.